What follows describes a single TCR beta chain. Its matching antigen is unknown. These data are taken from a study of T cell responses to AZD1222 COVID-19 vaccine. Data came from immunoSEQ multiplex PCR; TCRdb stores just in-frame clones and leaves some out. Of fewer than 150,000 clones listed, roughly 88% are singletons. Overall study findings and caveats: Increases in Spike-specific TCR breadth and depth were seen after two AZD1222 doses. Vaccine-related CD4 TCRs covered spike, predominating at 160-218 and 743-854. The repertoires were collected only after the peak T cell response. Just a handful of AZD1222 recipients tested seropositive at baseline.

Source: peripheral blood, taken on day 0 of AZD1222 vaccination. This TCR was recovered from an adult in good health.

As DNA, the CDR3 is TGTGCCAGCAGCTTAGGAGCGGGCCTAGCGACCAACGGACAGACCCAGTACTTC. Its translation: CASSLGAGLATNGQTQYF. The chain recombines TRBV7-8 with TRBJ2-5; possibly TRBD2 for D (6 bases). The V end was cut by 1 base, the J end by 6 bases, with 24 bases between. The CDR3 contains 18 residues. CDR1 is SGHVS, CDR2 FQNEAQ, per germline.